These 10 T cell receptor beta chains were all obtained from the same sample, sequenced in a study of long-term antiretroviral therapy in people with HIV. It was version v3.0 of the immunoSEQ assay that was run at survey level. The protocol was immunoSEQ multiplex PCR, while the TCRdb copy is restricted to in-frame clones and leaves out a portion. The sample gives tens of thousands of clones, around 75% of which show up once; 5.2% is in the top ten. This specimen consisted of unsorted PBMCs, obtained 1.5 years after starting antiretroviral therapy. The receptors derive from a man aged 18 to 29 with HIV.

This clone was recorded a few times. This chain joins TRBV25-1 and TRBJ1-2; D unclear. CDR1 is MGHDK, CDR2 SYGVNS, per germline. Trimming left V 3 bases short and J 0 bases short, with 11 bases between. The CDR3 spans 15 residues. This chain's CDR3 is CASSDGPNANYGYTF. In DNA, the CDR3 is TGTGCCAGCAGTGATGGGCCGAACGCTAACTATGGCTACACCTTC.

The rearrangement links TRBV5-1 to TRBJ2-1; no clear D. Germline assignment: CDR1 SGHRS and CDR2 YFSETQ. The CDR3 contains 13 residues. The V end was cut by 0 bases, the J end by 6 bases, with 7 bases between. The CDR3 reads CASSLGSSNEQFF. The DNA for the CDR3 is TGCGCCAGCAGCTTGGGGTCCAGCAATGAGCAGTTCTTC.

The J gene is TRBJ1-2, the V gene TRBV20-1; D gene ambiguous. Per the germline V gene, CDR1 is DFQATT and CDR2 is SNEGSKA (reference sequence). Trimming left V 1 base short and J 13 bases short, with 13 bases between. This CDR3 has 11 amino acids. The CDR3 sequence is CSARGQVVSTF. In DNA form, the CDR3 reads TGCAGTGCTAGAGGTCAGGTAGTGAGCACCTTC.

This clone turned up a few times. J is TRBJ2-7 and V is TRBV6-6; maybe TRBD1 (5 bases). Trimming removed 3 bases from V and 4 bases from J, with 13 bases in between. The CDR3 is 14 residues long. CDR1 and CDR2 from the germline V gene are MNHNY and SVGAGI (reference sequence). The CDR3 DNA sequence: TGTGCCAGCAGTTATGGGGCATTTGCTTACGAGCAGTACTTC. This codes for CASSYGAFAYEQYF.

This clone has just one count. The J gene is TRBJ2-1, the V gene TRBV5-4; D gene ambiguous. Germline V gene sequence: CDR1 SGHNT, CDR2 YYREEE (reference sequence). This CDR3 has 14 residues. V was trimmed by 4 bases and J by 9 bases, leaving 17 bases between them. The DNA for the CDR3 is TGTGCCAGCAGCGGCCCGAGTGTAGGGTCTGAGCAGTTCTTC. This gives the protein CASSGPSVGSEQFF.

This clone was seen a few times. The CDR3 DNA reads as TGTGCCAGCAGTGTCCAGGTTTCCTACGAGCAGTACTTC. It translates to CASSVQVSYEQYF. The J gene is TRBJ2-7, the V gene TRBV2; D not resolved. V gave up 4 bases and J gave up 1 base, with 8 bases separating them. The V gene's germline CDR1 is SNHLY and CDR2 FYNNEI. The CDR3 has 13 amino acids.

CDR3 sequence reads: CASRRTSGREASYNEQFF. The CDR3 DNA follows: TGTGCCAGCAGAAGGACTAGCGGGAGGGAGGCGTCCTACAATGAGCAGTTCTTC. This sequence joins TRBV5-4 and TRBJ2-1; 15 bases fit TRBD2. The trim removed 5 bases at V and 1 base at J, leaving 7 bases unmatched. Germline V gene data show CDR1 as SGHNT and CDR2 as YYREEE (reference sequence). The CDR3 loop spans 18 amino acids.

CDR3 region: CASSYGGGYEQYF. The CDR3 region has the DNA TGTGCCAGCAGCTACGGCGGGGGGTACGAGCAGTACTTC. V and J are TRBV5-4 and TRBJ2-7, with 8 bases that match TRBD2. Trimming removed 3 bases from V and 4 bases from J; junction bases left unmatched: 3. The germline CDR1 and CDR2 sequences are SGHNT and YYREEE (reference sequence). This CDR3 spans 13 amino acids.

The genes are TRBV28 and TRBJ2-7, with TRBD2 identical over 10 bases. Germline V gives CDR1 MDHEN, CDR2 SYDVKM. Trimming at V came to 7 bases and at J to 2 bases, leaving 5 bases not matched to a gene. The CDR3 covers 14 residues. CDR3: CASNLAGVPYEQYF. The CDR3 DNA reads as TGTGCCAGCAATCTAGCGGGAGTACCCTACGAGCAGTACTTC.

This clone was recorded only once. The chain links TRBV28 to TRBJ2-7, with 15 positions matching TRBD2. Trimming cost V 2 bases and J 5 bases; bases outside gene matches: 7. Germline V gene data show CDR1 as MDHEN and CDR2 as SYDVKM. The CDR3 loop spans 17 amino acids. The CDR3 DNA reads TGTGCCAGCAGTTTAAGGACTAGCGGGAGGGCTACTAACGAGCAGTACTTC. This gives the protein CASSLRTSGRATNEQYF.